These 17 T cell receptor beta chains were all obtained from the same sample, sequenced in a study of chemoradiotherapy in HPV16-positive cancers. Libraries were prepared by immunoSEQ multiplex PCR; TCRdb keeps only in-frame clonotypes and omits some of them. The table records roughly 14,000 clones, roughly 93% of them present only once. The specimen comprised blood, sampled from a patient who underwent chemoradiotherapy. These TCRs come from a human donor with HPV-associated anogenital cancer.

The chain carries TRBV5-6 and TRBJ2-7, with 13 bases aligning to TRBD2. Germline CDR1 SGHDT, CDR2 YYEEEE. V was clipped by 0 bases and J by 3 bases; unmatched bases: 12. The CDR3 totals 19 residues. The CDR3 here is CASSLEGLAGTGPLYEQYF. The CDR3 region has the DNA TGTGCCAGCAGCTTGGAGGGACTAGCGGGGACCGGCCCCCTCTACGAGCAGTACTTC. The full variable domain, rest sourced from reference TRBV5-6 and TRBJ2-7, is DAGVTQSPTHLIKTRGQQVTLRCSPKSGHDTVSWYQQALGQGPQFIFQYYEEEERQRGNFPDRFSGHQFPNYSSELNVNALLLGDSALYLCASSLEGLAGTGPLYEQYFGPGTRLTVT.

The chain recombines TRBV19 with TRBJ1-2; 7 bases fit TRBD1. The CDR3 contains 10 residues. Germline V gene sequence: CDR1 LNHDA, CDR2 SQIVND (reference sequence). V lost 10 bases, J lost 8 bases, and 4 bases stayed unmatched. The DNA of the CDR3 is TGTGCCACTGCAGGGGGGGGCTACACCTTC. Protein sequence: CATAGGGYTF.

This chain uses TRBV4-1 with TRBJ1-5; unclear D gene. The V end was cut by 3 bases, the J end by 1 base, with 22 bases between. Germline values: CDR1 MGHRA, CDR2 YSYEKL. The CDR3 sequence is 19 residues long. CDR3 loop: CASSQGGDPTKTSNQPQHF. DNA of the CDR3: TGCGCCAGCAGCCAGGGTGGCGACCCGACAAAGACCAGCAATCAGCCCCAGCATTTT.

J is TRBJ1-2 and V is TRBV18; 11 bases are a match to TRBD1. CDR1 is KGHSH, CDR2 LQKENI, per germline. Trimming took 3 bases from V and 1 from J; bases not matched to a gene: 1. The CDR3 covers 15 residues. CDR3 sequence (DNA): TGTGCCAGCTCACCGGGACAGGGGGTTAACTATGGCTACACCTTC. This gives the protein CASSPGQGVNYGYTF.

The chain links TRBV2 to TRBJ2-7; 8 positions match TRBD1. With 6 bases clipped from V and 0 bases from J, the junction kept 4 bases outside the gene matches. CDR1 SNHLY and CDR2 FYNNEI come from the germline V gene. The CDR3 consists of 14 residues. The CDR3 bases are TGTGCCAGCAGGTGGACAGGGAGCTCCTACGAGCAGTACTTC. Its translation is CASRWTGSSYEQYF.

The V and J genes are TRBV5-1 and TRBJ2-7; TRBD2 matches at 11 bases. Germline V lookup: CDR1 SGHRS, CDR2 YFSETQ. With 4 bases clipped from V and 4 bases from J, the junction kept 7 bases outside the gene matches. The CDR3 has 15 residues. The CDR3 coding sequence is TGCGCCAGCAGCATTAGCGGGGGGGCCAGATACGAGCAGTACTTC. Its translation: CASSISGGARYEQYF.

The chain links TRBV9 to TRBJ1-1; 7 bases line up with TRBD1. J gave up 0 bases and V 4 bases, and 6 bases lay outside the gene matches. Germline V gives CDR1 SGDLS, CDR2 YYNGEE. This CDR3 comprises 15 residues. The CDR3 protein is CASSPRTGMNTEAFF. Written as DNA, the CDR3 is TGTGCCAGCAGCCCACGGACAGGCATGAACACTGAAGCTTTCTTT.

This rearrangement joins TRBV5-1 to TRBJ2-2, with 8 bases identical to TRBD1. The germline V gene has CDR1 SGHRS and CDR2 YFSETQ. Trimming took 3 bases from V and 0 from J; bases not matched to a gene: 4. The CDR3 has 16 amino acids. CDR3: CASSSDRAANTGELFF. For the CDR3, the DNA is TGCGCCAGCAGCTCGGACAGGGCCGCGAACACCGGGGAGCTGTTTTTT.

The chain couples TRBV11-2 to TRBJ1-3; TRBD1 is a possible D gene (6 bases). This CDR3 has 14 amino acids. Trimming left V 2 bases short and J 3 bases short, with 8 bases between. Germline CDR1 reads SGHAT; CDR2 reads FQNNGV. The CDR3 loop is CASSLSGVGNTIYF. The CDR3 region has the DNA TGTGCCAGCAGCTTATCAGGGGTTGGAAACACCATATATTTT.

The V and J genes are TRBV11-1 and TRBJ2-3, with TRBD1 matching over 9 bases. This CDR3 spans 16 amino acids. Trimming cost V 5 bases and J 0 bases; bases outside gene matches: 6. The germline gives CDR1 SGHAT, CDR2 FQDESV (reference sequence). As DNA, the CDR3 is TGTGCCAGCAGCCTACGGACAGGGGATAGCACAGATACGCAGTATTTT. This codes for CASSLRTGDSTDTQYF.

This chain links TRBV5-4 with TRBJ1-3, with 8 bases identical to TRBD1. This CDR3 is 14 amino acids long. Per the germline V gene, CDR1 is SGHNT and CDR2 is YYREEE (reference sequence). Trimming took 4 bases from V and 3 from J; bases not matched to a gene: 3. Written as DNA, the CDR3 is TGTGCCAGCAGCCAACAGGGGGTTGGAAACACCATATATTTT. It is translated as CASSQQGVGNTIYF.

J is TRBJ2-7 and V is TRBV27, with no clear D. The CDR3 runs to 13 residues. Germline CDR1 is MNHEY and CDR2 is SMNVEV (reference sequence). The V end lost 0 bases, the J end lost 3 bases, and 6 bases lay between the germline ends. The CDR3 DNA follows: TGTGCCAGCAGTTTATCTGTAGGCTACGAGCAGTACTTC. Its protein is CASSLSVGYEQYF.

The chain carries TRBV18 and TRBJ2-6, with 7 bases matching TRBD2. The CDR3 consists of 20 residues. Trimming took 6 bases from V and 3 from J; bases not matched to a gene: 20. CDR1 and CDR2 (germline): KGHSH, LQKENI. The CDR3, as DNA: TGTGCCAGCTCCCTCAGGTTTGAGGGGAGGGGCCTAGATGGGGCCAACGTCCTGACTTTC. It is translated as CASSLRFEGRGLDGANVLTF.

This clone was picked up one time. This sequence joins TRBV7-9 and TRBJ2-1; maybe TRBD1 (5 bases). CDR1 is SEHNR, CDR2 FQNEAQ, per germline (reference sequence). Trimming shortened V by 0 bases and J by 9 bases, and 12 bases separated the two germline ends. The CDR3 runs 14 residues. The CDR3 DNA sequence: TGTGCCAGCAGCTTAGCAGGGGCTCGCGGTGAGCAGTTCTTC. This encodes CASSLAGARGEQFF.

The chain employs TRBV9 and TRBJ2-3; D is undetermined. Germline V gene data show CDR1 as SGDLS and CDR2 as YYNGEE. The length of the CDR3 is 10 residues. V was clipped by 3 bases and J by 8 bases, with 4 bases between them. The CDR3 DNA follows: TGTGCCAGCAGCGGGAGTACGCAGTATTTT. Translated, it gives CASSGSTQYF.

This clone was seen more than once but under ten times. V is TRBV6-5 and J is TRBJ1-5; 9 bases fit TRBD1. The germline gives CDR1 MNHEY, CDR2 SVGAGI. V gave up 2 bases and J gave up 5 bases; unmatched junction bases: 4. The CDR3 consists of 15 residues. CDR3 amino acids: CASSYPDRGYQPQHF. The CDR3 coding sequence is TGTGCCAGCAGTTACCCGGACAGGGGATATCAGCCCCAGCATTTT.

This rearrangement joins TRBV6-5 to TRBJ1-2; TRBD1 might be the D (6 bases). CDR3 length: 15 residues. Germline values: CDR1 MNHEY, CDR2 SVGAGI. V lost 4 bases and J lost 3, with 15 bases in between. In DNA, the CDR3 is TGTGCCAGCAGTTGGGACGGGGGCCGGCACTATGGCTACACCTTC. This encodes CASSWDGGRHYGYTF.